The clone carrying this T cell receptor beta chain was counted at least ten times. Its antigen is currently unknown. A single record per CDR3 protein comes from TCRdb applying MiXCR to the reads. The repertoire holds about 320,000 distinct CDR3 sequences, with more than 8% as singletons. The data are from a study of T cell repertoires in cytomegalovirus infection. Study details: TCR beta signatures that were public indicated CMV infection and matching HLA type. Study conclusions and caveats: Dominant in the ex vivo response were TCR beta clonotypes restricted by HLA-C and specific for CMV.

CDR1 is SGHTA, CDR2 FQGNSA, per germline. The V and J ends lost 5 bases and 5 bases, in that order; junction bases with no gene match: 14. This CDR3 has 18 amino acids. The sequence was collected from a human donor in good health (CMV status not recorded). Some clones in this sample may be carry-over from other donors' samples. Sequencing was carried out using PBMCs. The chain couples TRBV7-2 to TRBJ1-4, with TRBD1 identical over 10 bases. The CDR3 DNA reads as TGTGCCAGCAGCCTCAGAACCATCGGACAGGGGGGGAATGAAAAACTGTTTTTT. This translates into CASSLRTIGQGGNEKLFF.